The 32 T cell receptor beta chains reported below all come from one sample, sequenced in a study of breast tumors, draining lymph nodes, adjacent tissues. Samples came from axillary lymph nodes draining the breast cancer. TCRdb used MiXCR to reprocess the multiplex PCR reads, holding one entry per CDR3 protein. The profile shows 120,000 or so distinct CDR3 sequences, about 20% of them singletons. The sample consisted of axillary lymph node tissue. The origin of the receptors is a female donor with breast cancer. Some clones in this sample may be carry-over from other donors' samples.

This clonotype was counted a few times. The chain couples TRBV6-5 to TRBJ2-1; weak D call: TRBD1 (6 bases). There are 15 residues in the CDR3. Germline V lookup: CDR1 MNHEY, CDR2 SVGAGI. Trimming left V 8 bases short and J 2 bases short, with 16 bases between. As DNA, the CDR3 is TGTGCCAGCGGAAAACAGGGAGTCACCTACAATGAGCAGTTCTTC. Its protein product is CASGKQGVTYNEQFF.

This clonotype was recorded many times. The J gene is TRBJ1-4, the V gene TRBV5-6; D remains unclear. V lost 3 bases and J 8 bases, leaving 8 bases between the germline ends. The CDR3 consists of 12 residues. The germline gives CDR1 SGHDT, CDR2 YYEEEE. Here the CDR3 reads CASSYQLEKLFF. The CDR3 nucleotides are TGTGCCAGCAGCTACCAGCTCGAAAAACTGTTTTTT.

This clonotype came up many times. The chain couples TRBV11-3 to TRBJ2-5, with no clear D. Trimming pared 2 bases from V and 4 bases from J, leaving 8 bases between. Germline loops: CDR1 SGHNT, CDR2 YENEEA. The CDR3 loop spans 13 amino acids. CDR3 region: CASSLSLAETQYF. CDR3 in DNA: TGTGCCAGCAGCTTAAGCCTGGCAGAGACCCAGTACTTC.

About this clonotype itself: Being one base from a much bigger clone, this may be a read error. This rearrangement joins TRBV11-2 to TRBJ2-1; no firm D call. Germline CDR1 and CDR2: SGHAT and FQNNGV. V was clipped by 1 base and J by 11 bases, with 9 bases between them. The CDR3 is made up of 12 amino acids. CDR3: CASSLAWGKQFF. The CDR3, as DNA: TGTGCCAGCAGCTTAGCCTGGGGAAAGCAGTTCTTC.

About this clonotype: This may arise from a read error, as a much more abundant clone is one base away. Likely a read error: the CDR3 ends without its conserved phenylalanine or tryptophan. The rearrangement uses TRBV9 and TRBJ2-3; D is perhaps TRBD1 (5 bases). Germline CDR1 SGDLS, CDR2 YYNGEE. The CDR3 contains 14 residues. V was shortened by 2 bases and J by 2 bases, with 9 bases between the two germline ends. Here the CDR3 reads CASSVDGHTDTQYL. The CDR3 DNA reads TGTGCCAGCAGCGTCGACGGACACACAGATACGCAGTATCTT.

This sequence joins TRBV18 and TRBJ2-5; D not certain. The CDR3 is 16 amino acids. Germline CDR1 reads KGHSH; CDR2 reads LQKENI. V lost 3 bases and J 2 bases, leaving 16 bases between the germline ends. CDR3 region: CASSPYRITGQETQYF. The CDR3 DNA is TGTGCCAGCTCACCCTACCGGATAACTGGGCAAGAGACCCAGTACTTC. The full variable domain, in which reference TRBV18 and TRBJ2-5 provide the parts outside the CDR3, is NAGVMQNPRHLVRRRGQEARLRCSPMKGHSHVYWYRQLPEEGLKFMVYLQKENIIDESGMPKERFSAEFPKEGPSILRIQQVVRGDSAAYFCASSPYRITGQETQYFGPGTRLLVL.

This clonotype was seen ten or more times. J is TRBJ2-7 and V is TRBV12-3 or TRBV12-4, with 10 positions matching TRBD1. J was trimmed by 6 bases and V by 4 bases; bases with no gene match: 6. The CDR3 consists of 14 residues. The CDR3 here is CASSWGGTGAEQYF. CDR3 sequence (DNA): TGTGCCAGCAGTTGGGGGGGGACAGGGGCCGAGCAGTACTTC.

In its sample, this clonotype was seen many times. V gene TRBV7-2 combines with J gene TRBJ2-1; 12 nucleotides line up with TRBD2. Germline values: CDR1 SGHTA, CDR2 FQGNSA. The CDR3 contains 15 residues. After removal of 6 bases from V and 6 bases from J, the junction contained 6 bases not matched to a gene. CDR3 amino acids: CASRITSGGRNEQFF. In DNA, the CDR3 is TGTGCCAGCAGAATTACTAGCGGGGGGCGCAATGAGCAGTTCTTC.

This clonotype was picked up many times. CDR3 loop: CSARDRGGGLSSYNEQFF. DNA of the CDR3: TGCAGTGCTAGAGATCGGGGCGGGGGTCTTAGCTCCTACAATGAGCAGTTCTTC. The chain has TRBV20-1 and TRBJ2-1; the match to TRBD2 covers 7 bases. Germline V gene lookup returns CDR1 DFQATT and CDR2 SNEGSKA (reference sequence). V dropped 0 bases and J dropped 0; count of bases not matched to a gene: 11. The length of the CDR3 is 18 residues.

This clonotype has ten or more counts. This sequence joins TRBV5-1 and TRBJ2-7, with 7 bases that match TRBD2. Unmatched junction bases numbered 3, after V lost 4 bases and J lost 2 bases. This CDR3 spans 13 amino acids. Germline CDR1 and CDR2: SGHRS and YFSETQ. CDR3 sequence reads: CASSRSGTYEQYF. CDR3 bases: TGCGCCAGCAGCCGAAGCGGGACCTACGAGCAGTACTTC.

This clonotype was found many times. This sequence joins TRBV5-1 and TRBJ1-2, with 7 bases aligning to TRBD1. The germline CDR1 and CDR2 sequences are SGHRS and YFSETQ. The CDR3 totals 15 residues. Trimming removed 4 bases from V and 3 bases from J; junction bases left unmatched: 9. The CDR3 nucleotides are TGCGCCAGCAGCACCGGGACAGCGCGGGACTATGGCTACACCTTC. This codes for CASSTGTARDYGYTF.

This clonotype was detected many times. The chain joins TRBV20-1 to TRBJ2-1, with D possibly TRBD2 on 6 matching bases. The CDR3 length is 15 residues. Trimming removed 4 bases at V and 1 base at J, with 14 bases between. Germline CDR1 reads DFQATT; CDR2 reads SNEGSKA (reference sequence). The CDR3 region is CSAIREYISYNEQFF. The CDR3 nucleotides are TGCAGTGCTATTCGGGAGTATATTTCCTACAATGAGCAGTTCTTC.

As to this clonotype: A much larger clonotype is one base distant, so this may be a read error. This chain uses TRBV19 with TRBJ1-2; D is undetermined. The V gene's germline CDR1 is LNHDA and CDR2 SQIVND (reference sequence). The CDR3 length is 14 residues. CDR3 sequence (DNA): TGTGCCAGTAGTATAGATGCCGCTAACTGTGGCTACACCTTC. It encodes CASSIDAANCGYTF.

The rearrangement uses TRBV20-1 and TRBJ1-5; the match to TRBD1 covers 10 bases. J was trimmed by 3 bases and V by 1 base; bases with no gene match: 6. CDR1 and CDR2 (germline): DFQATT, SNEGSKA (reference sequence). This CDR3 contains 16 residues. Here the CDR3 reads CSARGPGQGLNQPQHF. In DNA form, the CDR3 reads TGCAGTGCTAGAGGGCCGGGACAGGGGCTCAATCAGCCCCAGCATTTT.

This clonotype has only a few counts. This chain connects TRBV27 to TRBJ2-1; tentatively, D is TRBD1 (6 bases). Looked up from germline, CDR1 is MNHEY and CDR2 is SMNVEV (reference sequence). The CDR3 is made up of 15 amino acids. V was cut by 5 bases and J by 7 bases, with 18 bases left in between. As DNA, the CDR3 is TGTGCCAGCAGTCCCGGGCGTGGGGGCCAAAATGAGCAGTTCTTC. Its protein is CASSPGRGGQNEQFF.

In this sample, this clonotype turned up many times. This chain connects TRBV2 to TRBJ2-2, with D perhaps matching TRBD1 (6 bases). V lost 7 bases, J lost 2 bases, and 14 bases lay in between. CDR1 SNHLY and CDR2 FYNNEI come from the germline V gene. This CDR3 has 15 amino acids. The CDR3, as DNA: TGTGCCAGCACCCCGCCGGGACACAACACCGGGGAGCTGTTTTTT. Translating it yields CASTPPGHNTGELFF.

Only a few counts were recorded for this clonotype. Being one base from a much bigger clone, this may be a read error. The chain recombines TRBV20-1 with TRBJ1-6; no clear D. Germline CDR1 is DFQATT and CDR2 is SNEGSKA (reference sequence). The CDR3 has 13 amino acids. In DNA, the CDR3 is TGCAGTGCCAGAGCGCTGATTAATTCACCCCTCCACTTT. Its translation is CSARALINSPLHF.

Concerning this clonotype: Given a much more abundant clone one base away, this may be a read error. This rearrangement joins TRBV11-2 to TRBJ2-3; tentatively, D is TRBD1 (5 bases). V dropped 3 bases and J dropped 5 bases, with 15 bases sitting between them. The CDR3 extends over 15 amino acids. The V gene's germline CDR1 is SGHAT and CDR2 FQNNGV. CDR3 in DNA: TGTGCCAGCAGCTTTTTCGGCTCCAGGGTAGATACGCAGTATTTT. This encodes CASSFFGSRVDTQYF.

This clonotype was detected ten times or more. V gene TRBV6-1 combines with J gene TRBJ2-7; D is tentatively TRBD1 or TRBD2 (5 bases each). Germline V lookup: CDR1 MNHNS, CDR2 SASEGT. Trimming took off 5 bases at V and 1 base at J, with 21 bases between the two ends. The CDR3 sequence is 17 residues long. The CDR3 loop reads CASSPRGGPMPSYEQYF. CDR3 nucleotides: TGTGCCAGCAGTCCACGTGGGGGTCCCATGCCTTCCTACGAGCAGTACTTC.

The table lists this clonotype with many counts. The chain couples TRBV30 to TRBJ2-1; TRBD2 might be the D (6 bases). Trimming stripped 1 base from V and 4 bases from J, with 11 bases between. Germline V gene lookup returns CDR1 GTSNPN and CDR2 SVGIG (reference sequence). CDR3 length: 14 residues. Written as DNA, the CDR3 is TGTGCCTGGAGTGCAGCGGGCATATACAATGAGCAGTTCTTC. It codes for CAWSAAGIYNEQFF. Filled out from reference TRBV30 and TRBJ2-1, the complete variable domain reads SQTIHQWPATLVQPVGSPLSLECTVEGTSNPNLYWYRQAAGRGLQLLFYSVGIGQISSEVPQNLSASRPQDRQFILSSKKLLLSDSGFYLCAWSAAGIYNEQFFGPGTRLTVL.

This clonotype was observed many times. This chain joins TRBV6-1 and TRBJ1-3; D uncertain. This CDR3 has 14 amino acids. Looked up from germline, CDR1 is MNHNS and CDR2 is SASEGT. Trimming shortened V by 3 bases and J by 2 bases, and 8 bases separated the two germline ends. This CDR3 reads CASSEGFTGNTIYF. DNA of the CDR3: TGTGCCAGCAGTGAGGGTTTTACTGGAAACACCATATATTTT.

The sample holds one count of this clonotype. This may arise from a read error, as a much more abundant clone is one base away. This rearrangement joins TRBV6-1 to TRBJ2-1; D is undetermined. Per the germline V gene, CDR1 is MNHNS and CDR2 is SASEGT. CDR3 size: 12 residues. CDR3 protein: CAGSYPPVEQFF. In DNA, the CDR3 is TGTGCCGGCAGTTATCCCCCGGTTGAGCAGTTCTTC.

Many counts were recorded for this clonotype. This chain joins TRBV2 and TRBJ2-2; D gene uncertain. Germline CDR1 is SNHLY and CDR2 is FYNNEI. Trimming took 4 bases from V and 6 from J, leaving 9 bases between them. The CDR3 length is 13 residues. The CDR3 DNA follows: TGTGCCAGCAGTGGTTCGGGTGCCGGGGAGCTGTTTTTT. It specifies CASSGSGAGELFF. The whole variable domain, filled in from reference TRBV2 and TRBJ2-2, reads EPEVTQTPSHQVTQMGQEVILRCVPISNHLYFYWYRQILGQKVEFLVSFYNNEISEKSEIFDDQFSVERPDGSNFTLKIRSTKLEDSAMYFCASSGSGAGELFFGEGSRLTVL.

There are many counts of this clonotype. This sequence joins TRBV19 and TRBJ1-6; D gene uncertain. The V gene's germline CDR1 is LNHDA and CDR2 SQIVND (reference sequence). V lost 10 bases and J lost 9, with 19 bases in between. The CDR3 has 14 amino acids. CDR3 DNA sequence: TGTGCCACGCAGGAACCCTACGAGGGTTCACCCCTCCACTTT. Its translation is CATQEPYEGSPLHF.

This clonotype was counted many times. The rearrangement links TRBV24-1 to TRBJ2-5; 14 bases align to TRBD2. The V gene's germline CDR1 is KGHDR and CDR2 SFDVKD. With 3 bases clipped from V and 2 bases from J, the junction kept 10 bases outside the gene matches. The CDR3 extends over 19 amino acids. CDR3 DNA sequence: TGTGCCACCAGTGATCCCCGGACTAGCGGGAGGAGAGGTCAAGAGACCCAGTACTTC. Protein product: CATSDPRTSGRRGQETQYF.

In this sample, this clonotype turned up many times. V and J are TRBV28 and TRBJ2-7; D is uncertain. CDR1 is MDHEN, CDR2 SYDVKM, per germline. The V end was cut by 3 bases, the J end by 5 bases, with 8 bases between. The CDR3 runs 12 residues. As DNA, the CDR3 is TGTGCCAGCAGTTTTGGTCGGAACGAGCAGTACTTC. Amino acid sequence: CASSFGRNEQYF.

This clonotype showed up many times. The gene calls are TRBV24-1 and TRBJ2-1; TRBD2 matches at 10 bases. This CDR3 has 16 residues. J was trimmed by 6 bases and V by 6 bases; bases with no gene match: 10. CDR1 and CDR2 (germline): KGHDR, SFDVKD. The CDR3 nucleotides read TGTGCCACCAGTCGAACTAGCGGGAAGTCGGGCAATGAGCAGTTCTTC. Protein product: CATSRTSGKSGNEQFF.

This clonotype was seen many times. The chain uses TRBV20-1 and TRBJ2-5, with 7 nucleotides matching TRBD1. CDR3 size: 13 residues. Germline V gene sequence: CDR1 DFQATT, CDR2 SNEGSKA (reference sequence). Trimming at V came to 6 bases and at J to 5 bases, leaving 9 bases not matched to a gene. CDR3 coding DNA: TGCAGTGCCGTCGGACAGGTTGGGGAGACCCAGTACTTC. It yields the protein CSAVGQVGETQYF.

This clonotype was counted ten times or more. The CDR3 sequence: CASSATGTGIRQPQHF. The CDR3 DNA reads as TGTGCCAGCAGCGCTACCGGGACAGGGATTCGTCAGCCCCAGCATTTT. The gene calls are TRBV7-8 and TRBJ1-5; 9 bases match TRBD1. V lost 5 bases and J lost 6; bases outside the gene matches: 11. The length of the CDR3 is 16 residues. The germline CDR1 and CDR2 sequences are SGHVS and FQNEAQ. Drawing the rest from reference TRBV7-8 and TRBJ1-5, the complete variable domain is GAGVSQSPRYKVAKRGQDVALRCDPISGHVSLFWYQQALGQGPEFLTYFQNEAQLDKSGLPSDRFFAERPEGSVSTLKIQRTQQEDSAVYLCASSATGTGIRQPQHFGDGTRLSIL.

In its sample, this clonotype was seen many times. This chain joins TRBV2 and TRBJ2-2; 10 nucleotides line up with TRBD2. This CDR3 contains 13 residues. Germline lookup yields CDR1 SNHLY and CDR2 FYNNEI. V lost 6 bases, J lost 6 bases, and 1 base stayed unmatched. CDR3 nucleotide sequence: TGTGCCAGCAGACTAGCGGGATCCGGGGAGCTGTTTTTT. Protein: CASRLAGSGELFF.

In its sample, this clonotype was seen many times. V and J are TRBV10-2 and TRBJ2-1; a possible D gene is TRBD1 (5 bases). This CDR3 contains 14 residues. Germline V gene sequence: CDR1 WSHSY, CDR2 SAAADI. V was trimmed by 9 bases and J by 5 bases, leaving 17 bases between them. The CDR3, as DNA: TGCGCCAGTGGGCAGACAGCACCGGACAATGAGCAGTTCTTC. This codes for CASGQTAPDNEQFF.

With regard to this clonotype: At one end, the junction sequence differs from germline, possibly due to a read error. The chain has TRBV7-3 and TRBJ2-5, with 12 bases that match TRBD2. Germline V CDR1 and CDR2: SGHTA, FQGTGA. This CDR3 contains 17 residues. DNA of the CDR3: TGTGCCAGCAGCTTACTCGGACTAGCGGGGAGCCAAGAGGCCCAGTACTTC. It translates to CASSLLGLAGSQEAQYF.